Listed here are 26 T cell receptor beta chains from one sample, sequenced in a study of cytomegalovirus exposure and HLA in healthy donors. Assay used: immunoSEQ multiplex PCR; TCRdb lists only in-frame clones, some missing. The table includes 100,000 to 150,000 clones, roughly 95% detected once. The sample consisted of PBMCs. The receptors were gathered from a man aged 18-30 years in good health and CMV-seronegative.

The sample holds a few counts of this clone. Its ends do not fully match the called genes, so a read error is possible. The CDR3 protein is CASSSPPGLRSLF. The CDR3 region has the DNA TGTGCCAGCAGCTCCCCCCCGGGACTAAGATCCCTCTTT. The rearrangement links TRBV11-3 to TRBJ2-3, with 7 bases that match TRBD2. Germline values: CDR1 SGHNT, CDR2 YENEEA. The CDR3 spans 13 residues.

V is TRBV13 and J is TRBJ2-2; 8 bases are a match to TRBD1. This CDR3 region has 14 residues. Germline loops: CDR1 PRHDT, CDR2 FYEKMQ (reference sequence). V dropped 8 bases and J dropped 4; count of bases not matched to a gene: 6. The chain's CDR3 is CASVQGASTGELFF. CDR3 sequence (DNA): TGTGCCAGCGTTCAGGGGGCGAGCACCGGGGAGCTGTTTTTT.

This clone was counted once. The chain links TRBV7-8 to TRBJ2-5, with 8 bases that match TRBD2. V trimming: 5 bases; J trimming: 5 bases; junction bases outside the gene matches: 10. There are 15 residues in the CDR3. CDR1 is SGHVS, CDR2 FQNEAQ, per germline. CDR3 in amino acids: CASSPPTGLAETQYF. The CDR3 DNA follows: TGTGCCAGCAGCCCCCCCACTGGACTAGCCGAGACCCAGTACTTC.

This chain links TRBV30 with TRBJ2-1; no clear D gene. CDR3 length: 14 amino acids. With 0 bases removed from V and 9 bases from J, the gap between germline ends came to 15 bases. Per germline, CDR1 GTSNPN and CDR2 SVGIG (reference sequence). The CDR3, as DNA: TGTGCCTGGAGTGTACGGGTCCCAGAGGTTGAGCAGTTCTTC. This encodes CAWSVRVPEVEQFF.

The rearrangement joins TRBV30 to TRBJ2-7; 7 bases are shared with TRBD2. CDR1 is GTSNPN, CDR2 SVGIG, per germline (reference sequence). The J segment lost 0 bases and the V segment lost 4 bases, leaving 6 bases of the junction unmatched. This CDR3 is built from 14 residues. DNA for the CDR3: TGTGCCTGGAAAAGAGGCGGGGGCTCCTACGAGCAGTACTTC. This sequence encodes CAWKRGGGSYEQYF.

This clone showed up just once. The J gene is TRBJ2-1, the V gene TRBV27; tentatively, D is TRBD1 (8 bases). Germline loops: CDR1 MNHEY, CDR2 SMNVEV (reference sequence). The V end lost 9 bases, the J end lost 8 bases, and 20 bases lay between the germline ends. This CDR3 contains 14 residues. The CDR3 here is CASTTGGVYDEQFF. The CDR3 DNA sequence: TGTGCCAGTACCACAGGGGGGGTTTATGATGAGCAGTTCTTC.

The gene calls are TRBV5-6 and TRBJ2-7, with TRBD1 as a possible D gene (6 bases). CDR1 and CDR2 (germline): SGHDT, YYEEEE. The CDR3 totals 14 residues. Trimming took 4 bases from V and 7 from J, leaving 18 bases between them. The CDR3, as DNA: TGTGCCAGCAGCCGGCGGGCGGACAGCTTGGAGCAGTACTTC. This codes for CASSRRADSLEQYF. The full variable domain, completed using reference TRBV5-6 and TRBJ2-7, is DAGVTQSPTHLIKTRGQQVTLRCSPKSGHDTVSWYQQALGQGPQFIFQYYEEEERQRGNFPDRFSGHQFPNYSSELNVNALLLGDSALYLCASSRRADSLEQYFGPGTRLTVT.

The V gene is TRBV6-5, the J gene TRBJ2-7; D might be TRBD1 (6 bases). Germline CDR1 reads MNHEY; CDR2 reads SVGAGI. V lost 0 bases, J lost 4 bases, and 10 bases lay in between. This CDR3 has 14 residues. CDR3: CASSYSRDIYEQYF. In DNA form, the CDR3 reads TGTGCCAGCAGTTACTCCCGGGACATATACGAGCAGTACTTC.

The genes are TRBV2 and TRBJ2-7; the match to TRBD1 covers 9 bases. The V gene end was trimmed by 10 bases and the J gene end by 0 bases; junction bases not matched to a gene: 10. Germline values: CDR1 SNHLY, CDR2 FYNNEI. The CDR3 loop spans 15 amino acids. The chain's CDR3 is CATWDPGQGSYEQYF. CDR3 nucleotides: TGTGCCACCTGGGACCCGGGACAGGGCTCCTACGAGCAGTACTTC.

V usage is TRBV9 and J usage is TRBJ2-1; 9 bases fit TRBD2. In germline, CDR1 is SGDLS, CDR2 YYNGEE. This CDR3 is 15 amino acids long. With 4 bases clipped from V and 9 bases from J, the junction kept 11 bases outside the gene matches. The CDR3 here is CASSYTSGLGGEQFF. The CDR3 DNA is TGTGCCAGCAGCTATACTAGCGGGCTGGGTGGTGAGCAGTTCTTC.

The V and J genes are TRBV18 and TRBJ2-5, with D possibly being TRBD2 (6 bases). V lost 3 bases and J lost 3, with 11 bases in between. Looked up from germline, CDR1 is KGHSH and CDR2 is LQKENI. The CDR3 is 14 amino acids. The CDR3 sequence is CASSPRRGKETQYF. Here the CDR3 DNA reads TGTGCCAGCTCACCGAGGAGGGGAAAAGAGACCCAGTACTTC. Drawing the rest from reference TRBV18 and TRBJ2-5, the complete variable domain is NAGVMQNPRHLVRRRGQEARLRCSPMKGHSHVYWYRQLPEEGLKFMVYLQKENIIDESGMPKERFSAEFPKEGPSILRIQQVVRGDSAAYFCASSPRRGKETQYFGPGTRLLVL.

The chain has TRBV5-4 and TRBJ1-3; no firm D call. Germline assignment: CDR1 SGHNT and CDR2 YYREEE (reference sequence). Deletions cut 0 bases from V and 1 base from J, with 8 bases between. The CDR3 covers 15 residues. The CDR3 sequence is CASSLGSISGNTIYF. CDR3 coding DNA: TGTGCCAGCAGCTTGGGCAGTATTTCTGGAAACACCATATATTTT.

This clone appeared a single time. The V call is TRBV28, the J call TRBJ2-3; D might be TRBD2 (6 bases). This CDR3 is built from 16 residues. Trimming removed 3 bases from V and 6 bases from J, with 19 bases in between. Germline assignment: CDR1 MDHEN and CDR2 SYDVKM. This chain's CDR3 is CASSFEEGVGEDTQYF. The CDR3 nucleotides are TGTGCCAGCAGTTTCGAGGAGGGAGTTGGTGAGGATACGCAGTATTTT.

V usage is TRBV4-2 and J usage is TRBJ2-7; TRBD2 is a possible D gene (5 bases). V lost 2 bases, J lost 5 bases, and 10 bases lay in between. Germline values: CDR1 LGHNA, CDR2 YNFKEQ. The CDR3 extends over 13 amino acids. The CDR3 spells CASSQRGPDEQYF. DNA of the CDR3: TGTGCCAGCAGCCAAAGAGGGCCCGACGAGCAGTACTTC.

The chain links TRBV12-2 to TRBJ2-2; the DNA was not used to check the table's D call, TRBD2. TRBV12-2 is assigned pseudogene status. CDR3 size: 16 residues. CDR3 in amino acids: CASRLTREGTTGELFF. CDR3 DNA sequence: TGTGCAAGTCGCTTGACGAGGGAGGGGACCACCGGGGAGCTGTTTTTT.

This clone was counted once. The chain joins TRBV23-1 to TRBJ2-7; 7 positions match TRBD2. TRBV23-1 is an open reading frame whose function is uncertain. V lost 4 bases, J lost 4 bases, and 13 bases stayed unmatched. This CDR3 spans 16 amino acids. The CDR3 nucleotides are TGCGCCAGCAGTCCCTACGGGACCCTCGGGGGGTACGAGCAGTACTTC. This gives the protein CASSPYGTLGGYEQYF.

The gene calls are TRBV27 and TRBJ2-2; TRBD2 matches 8 bases. The V segment lost 4 bases and the J segment 0 bases; nucleotides outside the gene matches: 10. Germline lookup yields CDR1 MNHEY and CDR2 SMNVEV (reference sequence). This CDR3 is 18 amino acids long. CDR3 residues: CASSSPFFGRANTGELFF. CDR3 bases: TGTGCCAGCAGTTCCCCCTTTTTCGGGAGGGCGAACACCGGGGAGCTGTTTTTT.

This clone was seen once. CDR3 DNA: TGTGCCAGCAGTTACTCAGGGGAGGCCGGGGAGCTGTTTTTT. This codes for CASSYSGEAGELFF. The V call is TRBV6-5, the J call TRBJ2-2; possible D gene TRBD2, 6 bases. V was trimmed by 0 bases and J by 6 bases, leaving 8 bases between them. CDR1 is MNHEY, CDR2 SVGAGI, per germline. The CDR3 totals 14 residues.

The chain couples TRBV28 to TRBJ2-1, with a tentative D call TRBD1 (6 bases). Germline V gene data show CDR1 as MDHEN and CDR2 as SYDVKM. The CDR3 is 15 amino acids. V was clipped by 6 bases and J by 1 base, with 13 bases between them. The CDR3 here is CASRRDIGSYNEQFF. In nucleotides, the CDR3 is TGTGCCAGCAGGAGGGACATAGGATCCTACAATGAGCAGTTCTTC.

The chain uses TRBV27 and TRBJ1-2, with no clear D. The V end was cut by 3 bases, the J end by 5 bases, with 13 bases between. CDR1 is MNHEY, CDR2 SMNVEV, per germline (reference sequence). The CDR3 consists of 14 residues. The CDR3 nucleotides are TGTGCCAGCAGTTTCACCGCCGACACATATGGCTACACCTTC. It translates to CASSFTADTYGYTF.

The genes are TRBV28 and TRBJ1-1; TRBD1 matches at 7 bases. Losses at the gene ends were 3 bases for V and 5 bases for J; bases not matched to a gene: 6. Germline loops: CDR1 MDHEN, CDR2 SYDVKM. The CDR3 spans 14 residues. In nucleotides, the CDR3 is TGTGCCAGCAGTTTGACAGGGAGTGGGACTGAAGCTTTCTTT. As protein: CASSLTGSGTEAFF.

The chain is built from TRBV9 and TRBJ1-2; D unresolved. Between the trimmed V and J ends, which lost 3 bases and 6 bases, there was a span of 21 bases. Germline values: CDR1 SGDLS, CDR2 YYNGEE. The CDR3 is made up of 16 amino acids. CDR3 in amino acids: CASSGASFIPHHGYTF. DNA for the CDR3: TGTGCCAGCAGCGGAGCATCTTTCATACCCCACCATGGCTACACCTTC.

The J gene is TRBJ1-5, the V gene TRBV27; D remains ambiguous. Trimming cost V 5 bases and J 0 bases, with 14 bases left between them. This CDR3 region has 16 residues. Per the germline V gene, CDR1 is MNHEY and CDR2 is SMNVEV (reference sequence). The CDR3 loop reads CASSPTTLHSNQPQHF. Here the CDR3 DNA reads TGTGCCAGCAGTCCAACTACACTACATAGCAATCAGCCCCAGCATTTT.

V usage is TRBV29-1 and J usage is TRBJ2-2; D might be TRBD1 (6 bases). V was shortened by 3 bases and J by 3 bases, with 14 bases between the two germline ends. Germline CDR1 and CDR2: SQVTM and ANQGSEA. The CDR3 is 15 amino acids. The CDR3 sequence: CSVERLGADTGELFF. The CDR3 bases are TGCAGCGTTGAGAGGCTGGGGGCGGACACCGGGGAGCTGTTTTTT.

The V gene is TRBV27, the J gene TRBJ2-7, with D possibly matching TRBD1 (6 bases). This CDR3 spans 13 amino acids. Per germline, CDR1 MNHEY and CDR2 SMNVEV (reference sequence). V shed 4 bases and J shed 0 bases, with 7 bases lying between them. CDR3 loop: CASSWDISYEQYF. DNA for the CDR3: TGTGCCAGCAGTTGGGACATCTCCTACGAGCAGTACTTC.

This clone was seen a single time. The rearrangement uses TRBV5-1 and TRBJ1-1, with D possibly matching TRBD1 (5 bases). Trimming shortened V by 4 bases and J by 4 bases, and 20 bases separated the two germline ends. The CDR3 has 16 residues. Germline assignment: CDR1 SGHRS and CDR2 YFSETQ. CDR3: CASSRTLVLGGTEAFF. For the CDR3, the DNA is TGCGCCAGCAGCCGTACCCTTGTGTTGGGGGGCACTGAAGCTTTCTTT.